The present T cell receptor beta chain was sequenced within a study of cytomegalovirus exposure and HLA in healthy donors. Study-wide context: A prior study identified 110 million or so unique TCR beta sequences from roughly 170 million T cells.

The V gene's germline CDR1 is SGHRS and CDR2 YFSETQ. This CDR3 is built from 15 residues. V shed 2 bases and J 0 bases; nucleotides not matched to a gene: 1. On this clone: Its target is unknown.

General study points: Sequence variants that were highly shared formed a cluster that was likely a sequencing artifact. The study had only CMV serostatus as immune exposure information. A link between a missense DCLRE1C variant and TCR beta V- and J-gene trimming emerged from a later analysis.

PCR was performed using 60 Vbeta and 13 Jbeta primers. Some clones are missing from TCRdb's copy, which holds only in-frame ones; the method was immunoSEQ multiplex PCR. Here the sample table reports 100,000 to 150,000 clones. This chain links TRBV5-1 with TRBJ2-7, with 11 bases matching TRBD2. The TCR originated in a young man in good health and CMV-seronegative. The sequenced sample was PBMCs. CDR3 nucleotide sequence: TGCGCCAGCAGCTTTGGACTAGCGGGCTCCTACGAGCAGTACTTC. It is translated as CASSFGLAGSYEQYF.